Listed below are T cell receptor beta chains from one sample, sequenced in a study of blood T cell repertoires in COVID-19. Some clones are missing from TCRdb's copy, which holds only in-frame ones; the method was immunoSEQ multiplex PCR. The table records 150,000 to 200,000 clones, 86% of them present only once. Sample: peripheral blood. These receptors originate from a middle-aged man with active or convalescent COVID-19. CDR3s include the opening cysteine and the closing phenylalanine or tryptophan. A D gene is named only where the DNA matches it firmly. Expanded clones are given a class, and other clones once, few, many or no size at all.

j_gene: TRBJ1-1; abundance: -; d_gene: -; v_gene: TRBV5-1; len: 14; CDR3nt: TGCGCCAGCAGCCCGGGACTGGCGAACACTGAAGCTTTCTTT; CDR3aa: CASSPGLANTEAFF
j_gene: TRBJ2-7; abundance: -; d_gene: -; v_gene: TRBV6-5; len: 13; CDR3nt: TGTGCCAGCCTTGCAGGGTGGTCCTACGAGCAGTACTTC; CDR3aa: CASLAGWSYEQYF
j_gene: TRBJ1-4; abundance: -; d_gene: -; v_gene: TRBV30; len: 13; CDR3nt: TGTGCCTGGAGACCAGGGGAATTCGGAAAACTGTTTTTT; CDR3aa: CAWRPGEFGKLFF
j_gene: TRBJ1-2; abundance: -; d_gene: -; v_gene: TRBV10-1; len: 11; CDR3nt: TGCGCCAGCCTTGAGGGGGTTGGCTACACCTTC; CDR3aa: CASLEGVGYTF
j_gene: TRBJ1-1; abundance: -; d_gene: -; v_gene: TRBV11-3; len: 14; CDR3nt: TGTGCCAGCAGCTTAGGGCGGGGGAACACTGAAGCTTTCTTT; CDR3aa: CASSLGRGNTEAFF
j_gene: TRBJ2-1; abundance: -; d_gene: TRBD1; v_gene: TRBV5-1; len: 16; CDR3nt: TGCGCCAGCAGCTTCACCGGGACAGGGGCCTACAATGAGCAGTTCTTC; CDR3aa: CASSFTGTGAYNEQFF
j_gene: TRBJ2-2; abundance: -; d_gene: TRBD2; v_gene: TRBV6-4; len: 16; CDR3nt: TGTGCCAGCAGTGCCGGACTAGCGGGAGAGACCGGGGAGCTGTTTTTT; CDR3aa: CASSAGLAGETGELFF
j_gene: TRBJ1-3; abundance: -; d_gene: -; v_gene: TRBV5-4; len: 15; CDR3nt: TGTGCCAGCAGCTTGGGTAGGGGGACTGGAAACACCATATATTTT; CDR3aa: CASSLGRGTGNTIYF
j_gene: TRBJ2-7; abundance: -; d_gene: -; v_gene: TRBV6-5; len: 15; CDR3nt: TGTGCCAGCACTTTACTCGGGAGTTTAGCCTACGAGCAGTACTTC; CDR3aa: CASTLLGSLAYEQYF
j_gene: TRBJ2-3; abundance: -; d_gene: -; v_gene: TRBV30; len: 13; CDR3nt: TGTGCTACCAACCGCGGCGGATTGGATACGCAGTATTTT; CDR3aa: CATNRGGLDTQYF
j_gene: TRBJ2-1; abundance: -; d_gene: TRBD1; v_gene: TRBV10-1; len: 17; CDR3nt: TGCGCCAGCAGTGGGGGACCGACAGGGGGCTCCTACAATGAGCAGTTCTTC; CDR3aa: CASSGGPTGGSYNEQFF
j_gene: TRBJ1-2; abundance: -; d_gene: -; v_gene: TRBV19; len: 13; CDR3nt: TGTGCCAGTGGCGCGGGAACCAACTATGGCTACACCTTC; CDR3aa: CASGAGTNYGYTF
j_gene: TRBJ2-5; abundance: -; d_gene: TRBD2; v_gene: TRBV11-2; len: 15; CDR3nt: TGTGCCAGCAGCCCACAGTCTAGCGGTGGTGAGACCCAGTACTTC; CDR3aa: CASSPQSSGGETQYF
j_gene: TRBJ1-5; abundance: -; d_gene: TRBD1; v_gene: TRBV3-1/TRBV3-2; len: 15; CDR3nt: TGTGCCAGCAGCCAAGGCCGGGACAGGGGCCAGCCCCAGCATTTT; CDR3aa: CASSQGRDRGQPQHF
j_gene: TRBJ2-2; abundance: -; d_gene: -; v_gene: TRBV14; len: 15; CDR3nt: TGTGCCAGCAGCCCATTAGTAGCGGACACCGGGGAGCTGTTTTTT; CDR3aa: CASSPLVADTGELFF
j_gene: TRBJ2-5; abundance: -; d_gene: TRBD2; v_gene: TRBV4-1; len: 18; CDR3nt: TGCGCCAGCAGCCAAGAACTGGGCGGCGGGGGACGTAAGGAGACCCAGTACTTC; CDR3aa: CASSQELGGGGRKETQYF
j_gene: TRBJ1-1; abundance: -; d_gene: -; v_gene: TRBV19; len: 16; CDR3nt: TGTGCCAGTACTCACAAATCGGGGGGAAGAGACACTGAAGCTTTCTTT; CDR3aa: CASTHKSGGRDTEAFF
j_gene: TRBJ2-5; abundance: -; d_gene: -; v_gene: TRBV3-1/TRBV3-2; len: 15; CDR3nt: TGTGCCAGCAGCCTTAATAGTGGGGGGCAAGAGACCCAGTACTTC; CDR3aa: CASSLNSGGQETQYF
j_gene: TRBJ1-3; abundance: -; d_gene: TRBD1; v_gene: TRBV3-1/TRBV3-2; len: 14; CDR3nt: TGTGCCAGCAGCCAGGACAGGTCCGGAAACACCATATATTTT; CDR3aa: CASSQDRSGNTIYF
j_gene: TRBJ2-7; abundance: -; d_gene: TRBD2; v_gene: TRBV6-5; len: 15; CDR3nt: TGTGCCAGCACTAGACTAGCGGGAGGGCCAGACGAGCAGTACTTC; CDR3aa: CASTRLAGGPDEQYF
j_gene: TRBJ2-5; abundance: few; d_gene: -; v_gene: TRBV2; len: 15; CDR3nt: TGTGCCAGCAAGTATTTGGGCGGACAGCAAGAGACCCAGTACTTC; CDR3aa: CASKYLGGQQETQYF
j_gene: TRBJ2-1; abundance: -; d_gene: TRBD2; v_gene: TRBV6-5; len: 15; CDR3nt: TGTGCCAGCAGTTACGGGCGGGGGGGAAACAATGAGCAGTTCTTC; CDR3aa: CASSYGRGGNNEQFF
j_gene: TRBJ1-2; abundance: few; d_gene: TRBD1; v_gene: TRBV6-2/TRBV6-3; len: 16; CDR3nt: TGTGCCAGCAGTGGAGGACAGGGGGCTGTTAAGTATGGCTACACCTTC; CDR3aa: CASSGGQGAVKYGYTF
j_gene: TRBJ1-1; abundance: -; d_gene: -; v_gene: TRBV29-1; len: 15; CDR3nt: TGCAGCGTGGCACTGGTGGGCAGGGGGAACACTGAAGCTTTCTTT; CDR3aa: CSVALVGRGNTEAFF
j_gene: TRBJ2-7; abundance: -; d_gene: -; v_gene: TRBV12-3/TRBV12-4; len: 10; CDR3nt: TGTGCCAGCAGCAAGGGGAAGCAGTACTTC; CDR3aa: CASSKGKQYF
j_gene: TRBJ2-3; abundance: once; d_gene: TRBD2; v_gene: TRBV6-2/TRBV6-3; len: 15; CDR3nt: TGTGCCAGCAGTTCCGGGACTAGCGGGGGCGCGTCCCCGTATTTT; CDR3aa: CASSSGTSGGASPYF
j_gene: TRBJ1-5; abundance: -; d_gene: TRBD1; v_gene: TRBV10-2; len: 15; CDR3nt: TGCGCCAGCAGTGGACCCGGGACAGGGAATCAGCCCCAGCATTTT; CDR3aa: CASSGPGTGNQPQHF
j_gene: TRBJ1-1; abundance: -; d_gene: -; v_gene: TRBV21-1; len: 15; CDR3nt: TGTGCCAGCAGCAAAAGGTATGAGGAGAACACTGAAGCTTTCTTT; CDR3aa: CASSKRYEENTEAFF
j_gene: TRBJ1-3; abundance: -; d_gene: TRBD1; v_gene: TRBV12-3/TRBV12-4; len: 13; CDR3nt: TGTGCCAGCAGCAACAGGGGAGGTAACACCATATATTTT; CDR3aa: CASSNRGGNTIYF
j_gene: TRBJ1-2; abundance: -; d_gene: -; v_gene: TRBV6-5; len: 13; CDR3nt: TGTGCCAGCAGTTTACACAAGGGAGGAGGCTACACCTTC; CDR3aa: CASSLHKGGGYTF
j_gene: TRBJ1-5; abundance: -; d_gene: -; v_gene: TRBV2; len: 14; CDR3nt: TGTGCCAGCTTAGCGGCGTATAGCAATCAGCCCCAGCATTTT; CDR3aa: CASLAAYSNQPQHF
j_gene: TRBJ2-4; abundance: -; d_gene: TRBD1; v_gene: TRBV5-6; len: 17; CDR3nt: TGTGCCAGCAGCTTGAGCTCGAGTTGGACAGGGAAAAACATTCAGTACTTC; CDR3aa: CASSLSSSWTGKNIQYF
j_gene: TRBJ2-1; abundance: -; d_gene: -; v_gene: TRBV7-2; len: 10; CDR3nt: TGTGCCAGCAGCGCCGGTGAGCAGTTCTTC; CDR3aa: CASSAGEQFF
j_gene: TRBJ2-2; abundance: -; d_gene: TRBD2; v_gene: TRBV5-1; len: 16; CDR3nt: TGCGCCAGCAGCTTGAATAGCGGGGGAGACACCGGGGAGCTGTTTTTT; CDR3aa: CASSLNSGGDTGELFF
j_gene: TRBJ1-1; abundance: -; d_gene: -; v_gene: TRBV18; len: 13; CDR3nt: TGTGCCAGCTCACCGGCCCTGAACACTGAAGCTTTCTTT; CDR3aa: CASSPALNTEAFF
j_gene: TRBJ2-1; abundance: -; d_gene: TRBD1; v_gene: TRBV9; len: 15; CDR3nt: TGTGCCAGCAGCACAGGGGGTAGCGCCTACAATGAGCAGTTCTTC; CDR3aa: CASSTGGSAYNEQFF
j_gene: TRBJ1-2; abundance: -; d_gene: TRBD1; v_gene: TRBV9; len: 14; CDR3nt: TGTGCCAGCAGCGTTTCAGGGGGCGCGAATGGCTACACCTTC; CDR3aa: CASSVSGGANGYTF
j_gene: TRBJ1-2; abundance: few; d_gene: -; v_gene: TRBV5-1; len: 13; CDR3nt: TGCGCCAGCAGCTTGGACTCACTTAGAGGCTACACCTTC; CDR3aa: CASSLDSLRGYTF
j_gene: TRBJ2-7; abundance: -; d_gene: -; v_gene: TRBV28; len: 11; CDR3nt: TGTGCCAGCAGAGGGGGTTACGAGCAGTACTTC; CDR3aa: CASRGGYEQYF
j_gene: TRBJ1-2; abundance: -; d_gene: TRBD1; v_gene: TRBV9; len: 15; CDR3nt: TGTGCCAGCAGTACAGGGGGCGCAACCGACTATGGCTACACCTTC; CDR3aa: CASSTGGATDYGYTF
j_gene: TRBJ1-5; abundance: -; d_gene: TRBD1; v_gene: TRBV19; len: 15; CDR3nt: TGTGCCAGTAGGACTACAGGGGCTTCAAATCAGCCCCAGCATTTT; CDR3aa: CASRTTGASNQPQHF
j_gene: TRBJ2-5; abundance: -; d_gene: TRBD1; v_gene: TRBV5-4; len: 16; CDR3nt: TGTGCCAGCAGTACTTCCGGGACAGGTTCCCAAGAGACCCAGTACTTC; CDR3aa: CASSTSGTGSQETQYF
j_gene: TRBJ2-1; abundance: -; d_gene: -; v_gene: TRBV7-5; len: 16; CDR3nt: TGTGTCAGAAGCTTAGCGGGGGGGAGCTCCTACAATGAGCAGTTCTTC; CDR3aa: CVRSLAGGSSYNEQFF
j_gene: TRBJ2-1; abundance: -; d_gene: -; v_gene: TRBV29-1; len: 16; CDR3nt: TGCAGCCTATCGACTAGGAAGGGACCGACTGACAATGAGCAGTTCTTC; CDR3aa: CSLSTRKGPTDNEQFF
j_gene: TRBJ1-4; abundance: few; d_gene: TRBD1; v_gene: TRBV5-1; len: 14; CDR3nt: TGCGCCAGCAGCTTGGCCGGGACAGATGAAAAACTGTTTTTT; CDR3aa: CASSLAGTDEKLFF
j_gene: TRBJ1-4; abundance: -; d_gene: -; v_gene: TRBV18; len: 14; CDR3nt: TGTGCCAGCTCACCATCCAGGGGTGGTGAAAAACTGTTTTTT; CDR3aa: CASSPSRGGEKLFF
j_gene: TRBJ1-3; abundance: -; d_gene: TRBD1; v_gene: TRBV6-5; len: 16; CDR3nt: TGTGCCAGCAGTTATAGTGACAGGGCCTCTGGAAACACCATATATTTT; CDR3aa: CASSYSDRASGNTIYF
j_gene: TRBJ1-6; abundance: -; d_gene: -; v_gene: TRBV2; len: 13; CDR3nt: TGTGCCAGCAGTGCCCAATCTAATTCACCCCTCCACTTT; CDR3aa: CASSAQSNSPLHF
j_gene: TRBJ2-2; abundance: -; d_gene: -; v_gene: TRBV7-3; len: 13; CDR3nt: TGTGCCAGCAGCCCCTCGAACACCGGGGAGCTGTTTTTT; CDR3aa: CASSPSNTGELFF
j_gene: TRBJ2-5; abundance: -; d_gene: TRBD2; v_gene: TRBV7-3; len: 15; CDR3nt: TGTGCCAGCAGCCAGGGACTAGCGGGGGTTGAGACCCAGTACTTC; CDR3aa: CASSQGLAGVETQYF
j_gene: TRBJ2-4; abundance: -; d_gene: -; v_gene: TRBV19; len: 13; CDR3nt: TGTGCCAGTAGTCGAGACTTGAAAAACATTCAGTACTTC; CDR3aa: CASSRDLKNIQYF
j_gene: TRBJ2-7; abundance: once; d_gene: TRBD2; v_gene: TRBV6-5; len: 15; CDR3nt: TGTGCCAGCAGTCCCCCGGGACTAGCGACCTACGAGCAGTACTTC; CDR3aa: CASSPPGLATYEQYF
j_gene: TRBJ1-4; abundance: few; d_gene: TRBD1; v_gene: TRBV6-7; len: 17; CDR3nt: TGTGCCAGCAGTTACTCGCGCGACAGGGAAGCTAATGAAAAACTGTTTTTT; CDR3aa: CASSYSRDREANEKLFF
j_gene: TRBJ1-6; abundance: -; d_gene: -; v_gene: TRBV19; len: 14; CDR3nt: TGTGCCAGTAGTACCACAGGGAACGGTTCACCCCTCCACTTT; CDR3aa: CASSTTGNGSPLHF
j_gene: TRBJ2-2; abundance: once; d_gene: TRBD1; v_gene: TRBV5-4; len: 15; CDR3nt: TGTGCCAGCAGCTCCTTACAGGGGCCTACCGGGGAGCTGTTTTTT; CDR3aa: CASSSLQGPTGELFF
j_gene: TRBJ1-6; abundance: -; d_gene: -; v_gene: TRBV3-1/TRBV3-2; len: 14; CDR3nt: TGTGCCAGCAGCCAAACAGGCTATAATTCACCCCTCCACTTT; CDR3aa: CASSQTGYNSPLHF
j_gene: TRBJ2-2; abundance: -; d_gene: -; v_gene: TRBV4-3; len: 12; CDR3nt: TGCGCCAGCAGCCCAGCGCAGGGGGAGCTGTTTTTT; CDR3aa: CASSPAQGELFF
j_gene: TRBJ2-1; abundance: -; d_gene: TRBD2; v_gene: TRBV5-4; len: 16; CDR3nt: TGTGCCAGCAGCTTGGGGGGTACTAGCGGGAAAAATGAGCAGTTCTTC; CDR3aa: CASSLGGTSGKNEQFF
j_gene: TRBJ1-1; abundance: -; d_gene: TRBD1; v_gene: TRBV11-2; len: 14; CDR3nt: TGTGCCAGCAGCTTAGATACAGGGGGCTCGGCCACTATCTTT; CDR3aa: CASSLDTGGSATIF